The rows below give T cell receptor beta chains drawn from one sample of a study of blood T cell repertoires in COVID-19. The protocol was immunoSEQ multiplex PCR, while the TCRdb copy is restricted to in-frame clones and leaves out a portion. Of approximately 91,000 clones in the sample, 80% were seen once. Sequenced material: peripheral blood. The source is a human donor in a cohort sampled during active COVID-19. Both conserved end residues are part of each CDR3. D genes are given only for firm matches.

D	V	J	CDR3
TRBD2	TRBV28	TRBJ2-7	CASSRPPGLAGAGYEQYF
TRBD1	TRBV3-1/TRBV3-2	TRBJ1-5	CASSPTGGGNQPQHF
NA	TRBV27	TRBJ2-7	CASRKDRLSYEQYF
NA	TRBV19	TRBJ2-1	CASSNGGSSSYNEQFF
TRBD2	TRBV10-1	TRBJ2-5	CASSRGLAGGEETQYF
TRBD1	TRBV18	TRBJ2-7	CASSPGDRVEQYF
NA	TRBV19	TRBJ2-5	CASSTVKEGWKETQYF
TRBD1	TRBV12-3/TRBV12-4	TRBJ2-3	CASSQGESGQYF
NA	TRBV7-9	TRBJ2-1	CASSVTGGDEQFF
NA	TRBV6-5	TRBJ2-3	CASSYSRQNTQYF
NA	TRBV27	TRBJ2-7	CASSHLQRSSYEQYF
NA	TRBV27	TRBJ1-5	CASSFLGAGNQPQHF
NA	TRBV15	TRBJ1-2	CATSRDLTGYTF
TRBD1	TRBV12-3/TRBV12-4	TRBJ2-7	CASSFTGVEQYF
TRBD1	TRBV7-9	TRBJ1-2	CASSWTGGTYGYTF
TRBD1	TRBV5-1	TRBJ1-6	CASSPRGQSYNSPLHF
TRBD2	TRBV29-1	TRBJ2-7	CSVGTSYEQYF
NA	TRBV30	TRBJ1-4	CAWGRSGEKLFF
NA	TRBV15	TRBJ1-5	CATSREIISNQPQHF
NA	TRBV10-3	TRBJ2-6	CATTAGRRTGANVLTF
NA	TRBV13	TRBJ2-7	CASSTSWENSYEQYF
NA	TRBV3-1/TRBV3-2	TRBJ1-1	CASSNPQRADTEAFF
NA	TRBV5-4	TRBJ2-5	CASSFNPGETQYF